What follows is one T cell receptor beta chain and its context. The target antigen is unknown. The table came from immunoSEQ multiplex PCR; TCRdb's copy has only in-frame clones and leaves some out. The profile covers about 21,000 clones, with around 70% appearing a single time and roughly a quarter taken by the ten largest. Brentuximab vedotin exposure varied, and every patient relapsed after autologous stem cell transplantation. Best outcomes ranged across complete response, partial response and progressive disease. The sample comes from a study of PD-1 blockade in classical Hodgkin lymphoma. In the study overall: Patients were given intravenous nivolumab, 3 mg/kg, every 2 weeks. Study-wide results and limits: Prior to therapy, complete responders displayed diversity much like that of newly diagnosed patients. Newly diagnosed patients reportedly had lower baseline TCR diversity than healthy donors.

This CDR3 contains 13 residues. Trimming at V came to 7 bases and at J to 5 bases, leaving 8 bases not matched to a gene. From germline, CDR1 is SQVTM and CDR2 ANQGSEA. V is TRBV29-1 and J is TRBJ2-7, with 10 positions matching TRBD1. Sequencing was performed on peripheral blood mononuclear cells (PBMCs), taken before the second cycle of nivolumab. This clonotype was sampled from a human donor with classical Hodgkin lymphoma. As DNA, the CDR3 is TGCAGCGCCGTGACAGGGGGCACGGACGAGCAGTACTTC. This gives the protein CSAVTGGTDEQYF.